A selection of T cell receptor beta chains follows, all from one sample in a study of identical twins. TCRdb fed the 5' RACE reads into MiXCR, producing one record per CDR3 protein. The sample has 260,000 or so distinct CDR3 sequences, around 7.6% seen once; the top ten hold more than 5%. This same sample was also taken into another study, of yellow fever vaccine responses in identical twins.

Specimen: CD8+ T cells sorted from blood. The source of these receptors is a woman between 18 and 29 years old in good health. Both conserved end residues are part of each CDR3. A D gene is named only where the DNA matches it firmly. Clone size appears in some rows only: once, few, many, or a class for an expanded clone.

j_gene,d_gene,v_gene,abundance,CDR3aa,CDR3nt
TRBJ1-1,.,TRBV14,.,CASSLQTGTEAFF,TGTGCCAGCAGCCTGCAGACCGGCACTGAAGCTTTCTTT
TRBJ2-7,TRBD2,TRBV7-8,many,CASSFTPLTSGIHEQYF,TGTGCCAGCAGCTTCACCCCCCTGACTAGCGGGATACACGAGCAGTACTTC
TRBJ2-7,TRBD2,TRBV28,many,CASSPTSGSTYEQYF,TGTGCCAGCAGCCCTACTAGCGGGAGCACCTACGAGCAGTACTTC
TRBJ2-1,TRBD2,TRBV6-5,few,CASSYGSGGAYEQFF,TGTGCCAGCAGTTACGGTAGCGGGGGGGCCTATGAGCAGTTCTTC
TRBJ2-5,.,TRBV3-1,.,CASSQAGRETQYF,TGTGCCAGCAGCCAAGCGGGTCGGGAGACCCAGTACTTC
TRBJ2-3,.,TRBV14,.,CASSRKTGLLAEHTDTQYF,TGTGCCAGCAGCCGGAAGACAGGGCTACTAGCGGAGCACACAGATACGCAGTATTTT
TRBJ2-1,TRBD2,TRBV11-1,.,CASSGQDGTGTSGREQFF,TGTGCCAGCAGCGGGCAGGACGGAACCGGGACTAGCGGGAGGGAGCAGTTCTTC
TRBJ2-3,TRBD2,TRBV5-6,few,CASSPFSGGGTDTQYF,TGTGCCAGCAGCCCCTTTAGTGGGGGGGGCACAGATACGCAGTATTTT
TRBJ2-3,TRBD2,TRBV5-6,many,CASSLEGLPNTDTQYF,TGTGCCAGCAGCTTGGAGGGACTACCGAACACAGATACGCAGTATTTT
TRBJ2-5,.,TRBV3-1,.,CASSQATTYQETQYF,TGTGCCAGCAGCCAAGCCACGACGTACCAAGAGACCCAGTACTTC
TRBJ2-7,.,TRBV2,many,CASKGTDSYEQYF,TGTGCCAGCAAGGGGACGGATTCCTACGAGCAGTACTTC
TRBJ2-7,.,TRBV7-9,few,CASSGTGPPYEQYF,TGTGCCAGCAGCGGGACCGGGCCCCCCTACGAGCAGTACTTC
TRBJ2-1,TRBD2,TRBV29-1,many,CSVEGGTSGSGKFF,TGCAGCGTTGAGGGGGGGACTAGCGGGAGTGGAAAGTTCTTC
TRBJ2-7,.,TRBV18,many,CASSPPGGYEQYF,TGTGCCAGCTCACCACCGGGCGGCTACGAGCAGTACTTC
TRBJ2-7,TRBD2,TRBV7-9,.,CASSPGLRFEQYF,TGTGCCAGCAGCCCGGGACTAAGGTTCGAGCAGTACTTC
TRBJ2-1,TRBD2,TRBV20-1,many,CSARDLTSEYNEQFF,TGCAGTGCTAGAGATCTTACTAGCGAGTACAATGAGCAGTTCTTC
TRBJ1-5,.,TRBV7-9,.,CASSLGGADQPQHF,TGTGCCAGCAGCTTAGGGGGGGCCGATCAGCCCCAGCATTTT
TRBJ2-5,.,TRBV29-1,.,CSVEFRGWRETQYF,TGCAGCGTTGAATTCAGGGGTTGGAGAGAGACCCAGTACTTC
TRBJ2-2,TRBD2,TRBV6-2/TRBV6-3,many,CASSPGTSPAGELFF,TGTGCCAGCAGTCCTGGGACTAGCCCGGCCGGGGAGCTGTTTTTT
TRBJ1-1,.,TRBV27,few,CASRTGYTEAFF,TGTGCCAGCCGCACAGGGTACACTGAAGCTTTCTTT
TRBJ2-2,.,TRBV18,.,CASSPTRVGGELFF,TGTGCCAGCTCCCCCACGAGGGTTGGCGGGGAGCTGTTTTTT
TRBJ2-7,.,TRBV12-3/TRBV12-4,many,CASSFGLAREQYF,TGTGCCAGCAGTTTTGGGCTAGCAAGGGAGCAGTACTTC
TRBJ2-1,.,TRBV28,.,CASSPGGGPFNEQFF,TGTGCCAGCAGCCCAGGTGGGGGGCCGTTCAATGAGCAGTTCTTC
TRBJ2-4,TRBD1,TRBV6-1,.,CASSVTGGMDIQYF,TGTGCCAGCAGCGTAACAGGGGGCATGGACATTCAGTACTTC
TRBJ1-1,.,TRBV12-5,many,CASGGSGLNTEAFF,TGTGCTAGTGGTGGATCAGGGTTAAACACTGAAGCTTTCTTT
TRBJ2-1,TRBD2,TRBV5-1,many,CASSTGTSAYNEQFF,TGCGCCAGCAGCACCGGGACTAGCGCCTACAATGAGCAGTTCTTC
TRBJ2-1,TRBD2,TRBV24-1,many,CATSDTIAGANYNEQFF,TGTGCCACCAGTGACACCATAGCGGGGGCCAACTACAATGAGCAGTTCTTC
TRBJ2-5,.,TRBV6-5,few,CASSYRQVSQETQYF,TGTGCCAGCAGTTACAGGCAGGTCTCCCAAGAGACCCAGTACTTC
TRBJ2-1,TRBD1,TRBV7-9,many,CASSLMDRRTGNEQFF,TGTGCCAGCAGCTTAATGGACAGGCGTACGGGAAATGAGCAGTTCTTC
TRBJ2-3,.,TRBV7-9,many,CASSPGADTQYF,TGTGCCAGCAGTCCGGGGGCAGATACGCAGTATTTT
TRBJ1-1,.,TRBV12-3/TRBV12-4,many,CASSRSGANTEAFF,TGTGCCAGCAGCCGATCCGGGGCGAACACTGAAGCTTTCTTT
TRBJ2-1,.,TRBV20-1,.,CSARDLDYHEQFF,TGCAGTGCTAGAGATTTGGACTACCATGAGCAGTTCTTC
TRBJ1-2,.,TRBV12-3/TRBV12-4,many,CATTTGGYGYTF,TGTGCCACCACGACAGGCGGCTATGGCTACACCTTC
TRBJ1-2,.,TRBV6-5,once,CASSYPDSDGYGYTF,TGTGCCAGCAGTTATCCGGACAGCGACGGCTATGGCTACACCTTC
TRBJ1-2,TRBD1,TRBV29-1,few,CSVRDRVHGYTF,TGCAGCGTCCGGGACAGGGTTCATGGCTACACCTTC
TRBJ1-2,TRBD1,TRBV10-3,.,CAVTGTGGDGYTF,TGTGCCGTTACCGGGACAGGGGGCGATGGCTACACCTTC
TRBJ1-3,.,TRBV7-6,.,CASSHPESGDTIYF,TGTGCCAGCAGCCATCCGGAGTCCGGAGACACCATATATTTT
TRBJ2-1,TRBD2,TRBV27,few,CASSFLAGGDEQFF,TGTGCCAGCAGTTTCTTAGCGGGGGGCGATGAGCAGTTCTTC
TRBJ2-7,.,TRBV12-3/TRBV12-4,.,CASTRTSGPLDEQYF,TGTGCCAGCACGCGCACCTCCGGGCCCCTCGACGAGCAGTACTTC
TRBJ2-3,.,TRBV20-1,.,CSGTQPPDTQYF,TGCAGTGGGACCCAGCCCCCAGATACGCAGTATTTT
TRBJ1-1,.,TRBV6-5,few,CASSYSGLAFF,TGTGCCAGCAGTTACTCAGGGTTAGCTTTCTTT
TRBJ2-4,TRBD1,TRBV20-1,few,CSATFGTAGKNIQYF,TGCAGTGCTACATTCGGGACAGCCGGCAAAAACATTCAGTACTTC
TRBJ2-3,TRBD1,TRBV4-2,many,CASSQESAGGGTDTQYF,TGTGCCAGCAGCCAAGAATCGGCAGGGGGCGGGACAGATACGCAGTATTTT
TRBJ2-7,.,TRBV12-3/TRBV12-4,few,CASSFGTGAGYEQYF,TGTGCCAGCAGTTTCGGCACGGGAGCCGGCTACGAGCAGTACTTC
TRBJ2-1,.,TRBV29-1,.,CSVDPTSYNEQFF,TGCAGCGTTGACCCCACCTCCTACAATGAGCAGTTCTTC
TRBJ2-6,.,TRBV29-1,many,CSVVSSEGSGANVLTF,TGCAGCGTTGTGAGTAGTGAGGGCTCTGGGGCCAACGTCCTGACTTTC
TRBJ2-6,.,TRBV9,few,CASSVTGLSSGANVLTF,TGTGCCAGCAGCGTCACAGGCTTAAGCTCTGGGGCCAACGTCCTGACTTTC
TRBJ1-6,.,TRBV6-1,few,CASSSDPDNSPLHF,TGTGCCAGCAGCTCCGACCCCGATAATTCACCCCTCCACTTT
TRBJ2-2,TRBD1,TRBV25-1,many,CASSVLPTLSGQPNTGELFF,TGTGCCAGCAGTGTACTACCAACCCTCTCGGGACAGCCAAACACCGGGGAGCTGTTTTTT
TRBJ2-7,TRBD1,TRBV28,few,CASSSGQGLYF,TGTGCCAGCAGTTCGGGACAGGGACTTTACTTC
TRBJ2-1,TRBD2,TRBV5-1,.,CASSRRPLSGGVNEQFF,TGCGCCAGCAGCCGCCGACCCCTTAGCGGGGGAGTCAATGAGCAGTTCTTC
TRBJ1-2,TRBD1,TRBV19,few,CASSKSFLDREKKGYTF,TGTGCCAGTAGTAAGAGTTTCTTGGACAGGGAGAAAAAGGGCTACACCTTC
TRBJ1-6,.,TRBV14,.,CASTPTLGNSPLHF,TGTGCCAGCACCCCGACGTTGGGGAATTCACCCCTCCACTTT
TRBJ2-7,TRBD1,TRBV18,.,CASSARDRSYEQYF,TGTGCCAGCTCAGCCCGGGACAGGTCCTACGAGCAGTACTTC
TRBJ2-5,TRBD2,TRBV10-3,few,CAISEKDRLAGVETQYF,TGTGCCATCAGTGAGAAGGATCGACTAGCCGGCGTAGAGACCCAGTACTTC